This is a list of T cell receptor beta chains from one sample in a study of identical twins. TCRdb fed the 5' RACE reads into MiXCR, producing one record per CDR3 protein. The repertoire holds 150,000 or so distinct CDR3 sequences, with 3% to 4% as singletons. Sequencing input: memory T cells sorted from blood. Receptors were obtained from a man aged 18 to 29 in good health. The CDR3 runs from the conserved cysteine through the conserved F or W. D genes are given only for firm matches. Each size is once, few, many or a size class.

CASSLSGRAEYF	TGTGCCAGCAGCCTGAGCGGGAGGGCGGAGTACTTC	many	TRBJ2-4	TRBD2	TRBV7-9
CASRSDREAFF	TGTGCCAGCAGATCCGACAGGGAAGCTTTCTTT	many	TRBJ1-1	.	TRBV5-6
CASSTRQGSTQYF	TGTGCCAGCAGTACCAGACAGGGTTCGACGCAGTATTTT	many	TRBJ2-3	TRBD1	TRBV12-3/TRBV12-4
CASGDAGVPNIQYF	TGTGCCAGCGGGGACGCAGGGGTCCCAAACATTCAGTACTTC	many	TRBJ2-4	.	TRBV5-6
CASSDKDGANYGYTF	TGTGCCAGCAGTGACAAGGATGGGGCTAACTATGGCTACACCTTC	many	TRBJ1-2	.	TRBV25-1
CASSETRAPTGELFF	TGTGCCAGCAGTGAAACCAGGGCCCCCACCGGGGAGCTGTTTTTT	many	TRBJ2-2	.	TRBV2
CASSQDLGLGGQETQYF	TGTGCCAGCAGCCAAGATCTGGGTTTGGGGGGACAAGAGACCCAGTACTTC	many	TRBJ2-5	.	TRBV3-1
CASTNGQGANTGELFF	TGTGCCAGTACCAATGGACAGGGGGCGAACACCGGGGAGCTGTTTTTT	many	TRBJ2-2	TRBD1	TRBV19
CSARPLGWSSYNEQFF	TGCAGTGCTAGACCCTTGGGGTGGAGTTCCTACAATGAGCAGTTCTTC	many	TRBJ2-1	.	TRBV20-1
CASSIQGNQPQHF	TGTGCCAGCAGCATACAGGGAAATCAGCCCCAGCATTTT	many	TRBJ1-5	.	TRBV12-3/TRBV12-4
CASSLAQGADTQYF	TGTGCCAGCAGCTTGGCCCAGGGGGCAGATACGCAGTATTTT	many	TRBJ2-3	TRBD1	TRBV5-4
CASSLQGVQETQYF	TGCGCCAGCAGCCTACAGGGGGTGCAGGAGACCCAGTACTTC	many	TRBJ2-5	TRBD1	TRBV5-1
CASSLTGSSGSTDTQYF	TGCGCCAGCAGCTTAACCGGTTCTAGCGGGTCGACAGATACGCAGTATTTT	many	TRBJ2-3	TRBD2	TRBV5-1
CASSLTPGRNTIYF	TGTGCCAGCTCTCTAACCCCAGGGCGAAACACCATATATTTT	many	TRBJ1-3	.	TRBV7-2